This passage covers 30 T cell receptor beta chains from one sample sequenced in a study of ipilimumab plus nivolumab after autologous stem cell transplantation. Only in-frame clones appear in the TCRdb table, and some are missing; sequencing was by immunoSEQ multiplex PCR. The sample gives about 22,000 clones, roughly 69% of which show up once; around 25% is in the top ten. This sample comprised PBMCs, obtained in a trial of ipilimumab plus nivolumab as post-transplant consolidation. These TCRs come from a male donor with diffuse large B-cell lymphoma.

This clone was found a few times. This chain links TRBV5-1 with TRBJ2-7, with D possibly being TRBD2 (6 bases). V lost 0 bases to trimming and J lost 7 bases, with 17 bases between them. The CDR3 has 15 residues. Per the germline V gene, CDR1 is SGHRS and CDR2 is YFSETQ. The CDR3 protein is CASSLGTGVIGEQYF. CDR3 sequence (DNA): TGCGCCAGCAGCTTGGGGACGGGGGTGATTGGAGAGCAGTACTTC.

This CDR3 is CASRVGTAQETQYF. DNA of the CDR3: TGTGCCAGCAGGGTTGGGACAGCACAAGAGACCCAGTACTTC. The chain joins TRBV2 to TRBJ2-5; 7 bases agree with TRBD1. The trim removed 6 bases at V and 2 bases at J, leaving 6 bases unmatched. The CDR3 runs 14 residues. Germline V gene sequence: CDR1 SNHLY, CDR2 FYNNEI.

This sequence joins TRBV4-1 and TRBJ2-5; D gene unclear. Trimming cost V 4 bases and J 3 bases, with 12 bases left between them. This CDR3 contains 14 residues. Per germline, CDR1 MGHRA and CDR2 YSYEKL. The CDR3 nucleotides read TGCGCCAGCAGCCCCTCCTCCCCAAAAGAGACCCAGTACTTC. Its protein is CASSPSSPKETQYF.

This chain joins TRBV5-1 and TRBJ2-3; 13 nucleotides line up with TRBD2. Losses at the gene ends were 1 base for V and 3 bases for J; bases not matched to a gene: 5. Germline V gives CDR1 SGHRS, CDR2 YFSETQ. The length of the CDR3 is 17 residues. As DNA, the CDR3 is TGCGCCAGCAGCTTGATAACTAGCGGGGGGGTGACAGATACGCAGTATTTT. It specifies CASSLITSGGVTDTQYF.

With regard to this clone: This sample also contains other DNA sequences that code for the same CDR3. The CDR3, as DNA: TGTGCCAGTAGTATCCGACATAGGTACGAGCAGTACTTC. Encoded protein: CASSIRHRYEQYF. V gene TRBV19 combines with J gene TRBJ2-7; D is unresolved. Germline V gives CDR1 LNHDA, CDR2 SQIVND (reference sequence). V lost 3 bases and J lost 4, with 10 bases in between. The CDR3 is 13 amino acids.

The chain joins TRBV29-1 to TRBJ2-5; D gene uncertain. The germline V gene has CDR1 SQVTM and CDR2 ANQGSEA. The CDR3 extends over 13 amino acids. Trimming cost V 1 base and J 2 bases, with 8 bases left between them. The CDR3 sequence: CSVEVTLQETQYF. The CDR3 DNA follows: TGCAGCGTTGAAGTTACCCTACAAGAGACCCAGTACTTC.

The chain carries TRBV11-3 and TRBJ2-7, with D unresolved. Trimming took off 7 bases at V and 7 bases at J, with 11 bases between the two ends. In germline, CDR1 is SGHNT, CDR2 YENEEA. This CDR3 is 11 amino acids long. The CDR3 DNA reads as TGTGCCAGCACTATGCTCAGGGAGCAGTACTTC. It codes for CASTMLREQYF.

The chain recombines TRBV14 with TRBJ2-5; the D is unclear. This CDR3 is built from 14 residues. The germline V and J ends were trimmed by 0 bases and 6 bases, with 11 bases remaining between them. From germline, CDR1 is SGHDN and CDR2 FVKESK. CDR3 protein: CASSQETRGKTQYF. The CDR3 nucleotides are TGTGCCAGCAGCCAAGAGACCCGAGGAAAGACCCAGTACTTC.

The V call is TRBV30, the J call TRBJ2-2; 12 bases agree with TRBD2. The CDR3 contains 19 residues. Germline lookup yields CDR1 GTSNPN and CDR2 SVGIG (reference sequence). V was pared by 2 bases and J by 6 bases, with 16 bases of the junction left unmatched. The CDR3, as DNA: TGTGCCTGGAGTCAATTTACTAGCGGGGGGCCGTTCAGGGCCGGGGAGCTGTTTTTT. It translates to CAWSQFTSGGPFRAGELFF.

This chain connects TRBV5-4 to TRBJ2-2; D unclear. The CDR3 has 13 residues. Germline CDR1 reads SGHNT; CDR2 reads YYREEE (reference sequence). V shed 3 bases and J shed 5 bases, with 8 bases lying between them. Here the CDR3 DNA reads TGTGCCAGCAGCTCTCCGACGACCGGGGAGCTGTTTTTT. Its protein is CASSSPTTGELFF.

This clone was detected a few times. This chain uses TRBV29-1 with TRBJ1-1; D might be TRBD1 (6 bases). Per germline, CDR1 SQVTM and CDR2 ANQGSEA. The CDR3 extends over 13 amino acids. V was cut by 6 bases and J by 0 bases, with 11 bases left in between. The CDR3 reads CSVGDIMNTEAFF. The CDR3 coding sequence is TGCAGCGTGGGGGACATAATGAACACTGAAGCTTTCTTT.

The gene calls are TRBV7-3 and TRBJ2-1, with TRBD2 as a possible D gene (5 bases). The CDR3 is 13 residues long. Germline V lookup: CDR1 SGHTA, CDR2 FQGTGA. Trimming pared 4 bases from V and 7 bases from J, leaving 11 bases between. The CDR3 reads CASSSNAGNEQFF. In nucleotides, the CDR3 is TGTGCCAGCAGCTCCAACGCGGGTAATGAGCAGTTCTTC.

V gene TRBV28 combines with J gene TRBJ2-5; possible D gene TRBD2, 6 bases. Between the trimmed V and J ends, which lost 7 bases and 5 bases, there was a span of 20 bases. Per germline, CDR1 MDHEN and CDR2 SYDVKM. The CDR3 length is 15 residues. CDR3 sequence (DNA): TGTGCCAGCACCCAAGGGACTTCTCAAGGGGAGACCCAGTACTTC. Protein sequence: CASTQGTSQGETQYF.

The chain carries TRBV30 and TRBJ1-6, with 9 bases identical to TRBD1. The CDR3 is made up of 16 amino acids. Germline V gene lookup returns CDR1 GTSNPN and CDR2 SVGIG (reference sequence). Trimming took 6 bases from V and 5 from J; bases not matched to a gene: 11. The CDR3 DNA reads TGTGCCTGCGGGACAGGGAGGTTAAGGGATAATTCACCCCTCCACTTT. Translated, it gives CACGTGRLRDNSPLHF. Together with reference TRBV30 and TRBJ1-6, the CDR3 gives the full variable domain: SQTIHQWPATLVQPVGSPLSLECTVEGTSNPNLYWYRQAAGRGLQLLFYSVGIGQISSEVPQNLSASRPQDRQFILSSKKLLLSDSGFYLCACGTGRLRDNSPLHFGNGTRLTVT.

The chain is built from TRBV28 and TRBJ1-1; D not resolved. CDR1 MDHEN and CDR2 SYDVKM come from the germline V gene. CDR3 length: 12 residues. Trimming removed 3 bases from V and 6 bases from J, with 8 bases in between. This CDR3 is CASSFFRAEAFF. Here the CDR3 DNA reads TGTGCCAGCAGTTTTTTCCGAGCTGAAGCTTTCTTT.

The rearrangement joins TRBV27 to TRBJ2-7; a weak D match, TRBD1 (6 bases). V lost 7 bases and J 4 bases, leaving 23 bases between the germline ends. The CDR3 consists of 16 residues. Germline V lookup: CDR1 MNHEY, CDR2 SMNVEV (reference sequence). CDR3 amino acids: CASTSSTGQGTYEQYF. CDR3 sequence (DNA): TGTGCCAGCACTTCATCGACAGGCCAGGGCACGTACGAGCAGTACTTC.

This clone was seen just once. The CDR3 nucleotides are TGTGCCAGCAGTGAAGAGCCGCAGCCCCAGCATTTT. Protein sequence: CASSEEPQPQHF. The rearrangement links TRBV6-5 to TRBJ1-5; D uncertain. Germline V gene sequence: CDR1 MNHEY, CDR2 SVGAGI. Trimming took 5 bases from V and 7 from J, leaving 9 bases between them. The CDR3 contains 12 residues.

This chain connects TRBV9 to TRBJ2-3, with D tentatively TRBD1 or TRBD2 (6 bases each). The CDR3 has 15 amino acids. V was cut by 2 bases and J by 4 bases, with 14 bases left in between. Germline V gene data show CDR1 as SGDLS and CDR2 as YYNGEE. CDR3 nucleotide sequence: TGTGCCAGCAGCGTCCGACAGGCTAGCGCAGATACGCAGTATTTT. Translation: CASSVRQASADTQYF. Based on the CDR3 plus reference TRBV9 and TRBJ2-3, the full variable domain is DSGVTQTPKHLITATGQRVTLRCSPRSGDLSVYWYQQSLDQGLQFLIQYYNGEERAKGNILERFSAQQFPDLHSELNLSSLELGDSALYFCASSVRQASADTQYFGPGTRLTVL.

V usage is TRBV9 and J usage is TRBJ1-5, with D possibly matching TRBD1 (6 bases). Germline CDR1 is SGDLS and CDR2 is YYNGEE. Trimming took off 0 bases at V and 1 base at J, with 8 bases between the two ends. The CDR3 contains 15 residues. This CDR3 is CASSVEGGSNQPQHF. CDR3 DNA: TGTGCCAGCAGCGTAGAGGGGGGGAGCAATCAGCCCCAGCATTTT. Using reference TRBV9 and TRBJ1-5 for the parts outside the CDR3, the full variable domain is DSGVTQTPKHLITATGQRVTLRCSPRSGDLSVYWYQQSLDQGLQFLIQYYNGEERAKGNILERFSAQQFPDLHSELNLSSLELGDSALYFCASSVEGGSNQPQHFGDGTRLSIL.

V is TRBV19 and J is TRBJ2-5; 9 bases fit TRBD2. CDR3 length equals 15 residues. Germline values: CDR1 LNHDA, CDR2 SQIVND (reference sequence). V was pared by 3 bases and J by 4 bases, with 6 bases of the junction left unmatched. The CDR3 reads CASSIRRGGGETQYF. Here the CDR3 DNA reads TGTGCCAGTAGTATTCGGCGGGGGGGCGGAGAGACCCAGTACTTC.

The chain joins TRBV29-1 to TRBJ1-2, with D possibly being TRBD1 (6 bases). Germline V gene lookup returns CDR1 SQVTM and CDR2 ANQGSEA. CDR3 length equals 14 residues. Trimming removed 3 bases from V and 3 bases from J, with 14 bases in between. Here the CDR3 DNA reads TGCAGCGTTGACGGTGGGACAAGTCACTATGGCTACACCTTC. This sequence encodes CSVDGGTSHYGYTF.

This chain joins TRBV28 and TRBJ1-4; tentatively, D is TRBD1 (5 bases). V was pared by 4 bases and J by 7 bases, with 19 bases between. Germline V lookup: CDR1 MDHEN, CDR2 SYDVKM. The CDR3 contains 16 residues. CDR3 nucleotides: TGTGCCAGCAGTTCCGGGGGTCCCGGGGTAGGTGAAAAACTGTTTTTT. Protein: CASSSGGPGVGEKLFF.

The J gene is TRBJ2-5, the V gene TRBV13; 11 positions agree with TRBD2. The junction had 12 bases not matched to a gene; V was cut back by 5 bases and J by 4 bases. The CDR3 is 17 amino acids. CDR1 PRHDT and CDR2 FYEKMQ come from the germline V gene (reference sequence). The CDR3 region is CASSRRASGRRGETQYF. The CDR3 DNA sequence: TGTGCCAGCAGCCGCCGGGCTAGCGGGAGGAGGGGAGAGACCCAGTACTTC.

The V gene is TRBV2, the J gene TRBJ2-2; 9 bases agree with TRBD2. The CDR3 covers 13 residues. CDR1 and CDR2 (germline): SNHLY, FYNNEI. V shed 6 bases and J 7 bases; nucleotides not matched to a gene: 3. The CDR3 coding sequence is TGTGCCAGCAGAGCTAGCGGGAACGGGGAGCTGTTTTTT. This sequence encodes CASRASGNGELFF.

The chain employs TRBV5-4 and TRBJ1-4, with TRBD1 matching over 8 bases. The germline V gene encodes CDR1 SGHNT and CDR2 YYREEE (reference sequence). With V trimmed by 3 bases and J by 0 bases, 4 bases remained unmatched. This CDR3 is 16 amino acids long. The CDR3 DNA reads TGTGCCAGCAGCTATGGACAGGGTGCAACTAATGAAAAACTGTTTTTT. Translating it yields CASSYGQGATNEKLFF.

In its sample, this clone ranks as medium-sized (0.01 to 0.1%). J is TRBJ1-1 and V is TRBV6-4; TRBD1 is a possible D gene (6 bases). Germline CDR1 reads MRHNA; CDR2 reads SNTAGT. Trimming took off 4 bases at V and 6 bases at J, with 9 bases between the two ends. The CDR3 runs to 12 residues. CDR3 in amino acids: CASSVQGAEAFF. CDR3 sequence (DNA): TGTGCCAGCAGTGTACAGGGAGCTGAAGCTTTCTTT.

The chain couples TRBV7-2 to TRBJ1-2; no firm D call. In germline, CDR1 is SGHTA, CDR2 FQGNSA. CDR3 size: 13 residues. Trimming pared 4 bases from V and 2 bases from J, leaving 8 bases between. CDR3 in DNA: TGTGCCAGCAGCTCCCCAGCCAACTATGGCTACACCTTC. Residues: CASSSPANYGYTF.

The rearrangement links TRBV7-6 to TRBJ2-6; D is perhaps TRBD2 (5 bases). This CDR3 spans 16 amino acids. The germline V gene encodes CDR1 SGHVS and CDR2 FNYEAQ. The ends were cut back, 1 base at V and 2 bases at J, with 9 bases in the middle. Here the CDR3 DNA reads TGTGCCAGCAGCTTAGTTGAGGGAGCTGGGGCCAACGTCCTGACTTTC. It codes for CASSLVEGAGANVLTF.

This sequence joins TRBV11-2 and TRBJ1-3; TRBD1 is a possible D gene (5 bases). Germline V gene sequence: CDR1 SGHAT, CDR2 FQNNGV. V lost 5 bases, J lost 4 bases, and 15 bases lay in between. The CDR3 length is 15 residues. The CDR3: CASSQWRGSGNTIYF. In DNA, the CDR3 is TGTGCCAGCAGCCAATGGAGGGGCTCAGGAAACACCATATATTTT.

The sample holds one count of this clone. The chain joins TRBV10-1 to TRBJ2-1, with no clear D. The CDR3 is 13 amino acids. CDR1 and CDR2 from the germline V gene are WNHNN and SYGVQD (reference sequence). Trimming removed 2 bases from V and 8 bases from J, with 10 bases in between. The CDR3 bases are TGCGCCAGCAGTGAGGGCACTCGCGATGAGCAGTTCTTC. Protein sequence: CASSEGTRDEQFF.